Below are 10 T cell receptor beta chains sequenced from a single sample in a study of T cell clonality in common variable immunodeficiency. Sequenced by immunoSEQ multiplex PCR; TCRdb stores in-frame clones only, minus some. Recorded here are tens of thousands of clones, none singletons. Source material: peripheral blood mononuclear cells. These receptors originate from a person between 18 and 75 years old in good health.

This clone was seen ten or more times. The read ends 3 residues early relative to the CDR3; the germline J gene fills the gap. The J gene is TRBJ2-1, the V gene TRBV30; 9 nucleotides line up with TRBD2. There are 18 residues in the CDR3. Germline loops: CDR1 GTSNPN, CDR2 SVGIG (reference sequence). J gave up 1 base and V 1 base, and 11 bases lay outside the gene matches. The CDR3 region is CAWSGGGRARGSYNEQFF. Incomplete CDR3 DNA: TGTGCCTGGAGTGGCGGCGGGAGGGCCCGTGGGTCCTACAATGAG.

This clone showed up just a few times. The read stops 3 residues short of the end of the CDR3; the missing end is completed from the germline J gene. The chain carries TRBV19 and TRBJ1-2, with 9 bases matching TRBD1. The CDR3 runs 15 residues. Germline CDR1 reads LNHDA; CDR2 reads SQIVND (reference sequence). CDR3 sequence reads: CASRGLGQGSSDYTF. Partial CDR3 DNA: TGTGCCAGTAGGGGGCTAGGACAGGGGAGCTCTGAC.

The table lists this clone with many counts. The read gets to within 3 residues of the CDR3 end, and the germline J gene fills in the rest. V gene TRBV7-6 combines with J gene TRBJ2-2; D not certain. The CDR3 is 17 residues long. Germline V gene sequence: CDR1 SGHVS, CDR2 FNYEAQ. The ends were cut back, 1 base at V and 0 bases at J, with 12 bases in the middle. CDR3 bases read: TGTGCCAGCAGCTTAGGGGCCTTTTCCCCGAACACCGGGGAG. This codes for CASSLGAFSPNTGE. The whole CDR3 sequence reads CASSLGAFSPNTGELFF.

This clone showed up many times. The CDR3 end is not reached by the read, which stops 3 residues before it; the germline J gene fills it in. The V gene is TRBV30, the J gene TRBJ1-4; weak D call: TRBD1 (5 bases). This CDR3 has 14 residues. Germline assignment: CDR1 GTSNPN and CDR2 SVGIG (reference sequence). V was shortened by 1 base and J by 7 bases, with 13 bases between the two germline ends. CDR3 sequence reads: CAWSAGQGSEKLFF. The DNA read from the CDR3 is TGTGCCTGGAGTGCGGGTCAGGGTTCTGAAAAA.

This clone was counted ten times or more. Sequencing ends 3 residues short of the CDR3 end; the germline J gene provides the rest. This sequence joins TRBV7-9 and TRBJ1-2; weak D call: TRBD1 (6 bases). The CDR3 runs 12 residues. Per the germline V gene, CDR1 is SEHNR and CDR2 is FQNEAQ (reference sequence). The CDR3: CASSPGQHGYTF. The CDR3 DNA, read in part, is TGTGCCAGCAGCCCTGGACAGCACGGC.

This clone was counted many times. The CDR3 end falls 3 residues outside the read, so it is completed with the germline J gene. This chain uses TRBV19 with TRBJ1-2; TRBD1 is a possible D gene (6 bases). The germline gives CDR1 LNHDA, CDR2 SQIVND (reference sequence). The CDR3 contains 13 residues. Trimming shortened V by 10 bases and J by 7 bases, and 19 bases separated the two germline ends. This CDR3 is CATREQGVGGYTF. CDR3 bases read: TGTGCCACTAGGGAACAGGGAGTAGGTGGC.

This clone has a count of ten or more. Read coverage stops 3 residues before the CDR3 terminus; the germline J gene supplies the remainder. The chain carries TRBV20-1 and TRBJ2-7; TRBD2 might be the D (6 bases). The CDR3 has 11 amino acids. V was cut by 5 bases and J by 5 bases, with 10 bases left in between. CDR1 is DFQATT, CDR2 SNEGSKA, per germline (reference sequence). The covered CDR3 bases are TGCAGTGCTGGGGTAGCGGACGAG. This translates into CSAGVADE. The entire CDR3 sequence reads CSAGVADEQYF.

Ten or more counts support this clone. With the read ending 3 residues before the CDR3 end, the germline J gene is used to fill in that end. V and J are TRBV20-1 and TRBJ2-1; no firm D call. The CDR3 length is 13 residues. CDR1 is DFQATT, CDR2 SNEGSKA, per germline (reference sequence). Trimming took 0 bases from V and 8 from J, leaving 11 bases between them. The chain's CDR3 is CSARDPQGYEQFF. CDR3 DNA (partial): TGCAGTGCTAGAGATCCTCAAGGCTATGAG.

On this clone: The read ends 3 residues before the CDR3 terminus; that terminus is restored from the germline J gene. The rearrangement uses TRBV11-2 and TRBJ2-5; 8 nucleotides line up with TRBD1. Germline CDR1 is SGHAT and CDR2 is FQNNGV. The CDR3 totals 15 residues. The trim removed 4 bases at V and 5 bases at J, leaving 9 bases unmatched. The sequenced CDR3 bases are TGTGCCAGCAGCTCCCGGACAGGGTCGGGGGAGACC. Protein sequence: CASSSRTGSGET. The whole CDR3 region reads CASSSRTGSGETQYF.

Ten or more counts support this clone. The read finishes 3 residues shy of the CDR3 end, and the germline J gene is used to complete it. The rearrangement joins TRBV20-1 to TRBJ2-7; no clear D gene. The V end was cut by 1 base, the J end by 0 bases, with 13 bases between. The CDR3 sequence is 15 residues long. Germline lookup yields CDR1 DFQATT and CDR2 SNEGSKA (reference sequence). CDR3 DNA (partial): TGCAGTGCTAGAGCGATGGCCTCTAGCTCCTACGAG. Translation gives CSARAMASSSYE. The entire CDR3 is CSARAMASSSYEQYF.